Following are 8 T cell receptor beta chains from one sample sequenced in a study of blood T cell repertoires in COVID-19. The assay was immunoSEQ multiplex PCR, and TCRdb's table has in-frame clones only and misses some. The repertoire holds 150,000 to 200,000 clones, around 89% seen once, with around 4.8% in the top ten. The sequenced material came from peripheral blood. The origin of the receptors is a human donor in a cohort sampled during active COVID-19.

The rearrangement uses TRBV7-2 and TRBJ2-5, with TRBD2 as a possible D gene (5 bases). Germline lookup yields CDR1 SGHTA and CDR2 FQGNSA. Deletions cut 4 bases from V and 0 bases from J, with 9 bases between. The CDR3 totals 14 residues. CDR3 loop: CASSSPGYQETQYF. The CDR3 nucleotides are TGTGCCAGCAGCTCGCCGGGATACCAAGAGACCCAGTACTTC. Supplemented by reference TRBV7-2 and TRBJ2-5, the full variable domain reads GAGVSQSPSNKVTEKGKDVELRCDPISGHTALYWYRQSLGQGLEFLIYFQGNSAPDKSGLPSDRFSAERTGGSVSTLTIQRTQQEDSAVYLCASSSPGYQETQYFGPGTRLLVL.

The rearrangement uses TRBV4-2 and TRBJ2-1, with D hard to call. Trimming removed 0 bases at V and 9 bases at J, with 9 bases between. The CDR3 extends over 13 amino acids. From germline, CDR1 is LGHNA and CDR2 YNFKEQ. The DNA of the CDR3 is TGTGCCAGCAGCCAAGAAACTGCGATTGAGCAGTTCTTC. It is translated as CASSQETAIEQFF.

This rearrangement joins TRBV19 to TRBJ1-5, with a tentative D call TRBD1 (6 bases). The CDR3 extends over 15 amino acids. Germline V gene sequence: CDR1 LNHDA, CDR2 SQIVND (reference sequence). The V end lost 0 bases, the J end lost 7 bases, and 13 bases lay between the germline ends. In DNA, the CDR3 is TGTGCCAGTAGTATAGAGGCAGGGGCAGGGCAGCCCCAGCATTTT. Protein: CASSIEAGAGQPQHF.

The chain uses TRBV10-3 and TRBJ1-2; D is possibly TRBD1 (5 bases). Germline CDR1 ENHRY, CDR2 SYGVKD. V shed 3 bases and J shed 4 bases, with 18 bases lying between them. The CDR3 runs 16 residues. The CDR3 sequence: CAISDHRLSRGYGYTF. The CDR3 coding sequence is TGTGCCATCAGTGATCACAGGTTAAGTCGTGGCTATGGCTACACCTTC.

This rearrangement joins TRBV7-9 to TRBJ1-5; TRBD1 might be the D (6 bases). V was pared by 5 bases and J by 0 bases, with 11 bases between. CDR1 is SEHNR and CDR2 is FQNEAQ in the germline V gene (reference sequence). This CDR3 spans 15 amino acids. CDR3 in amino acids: CASSPRGGSNQPQHF. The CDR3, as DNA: TGTGCCAGCAGCCCTAGAGGGGGTAGCAATCAGCCCCAGCATTTT.

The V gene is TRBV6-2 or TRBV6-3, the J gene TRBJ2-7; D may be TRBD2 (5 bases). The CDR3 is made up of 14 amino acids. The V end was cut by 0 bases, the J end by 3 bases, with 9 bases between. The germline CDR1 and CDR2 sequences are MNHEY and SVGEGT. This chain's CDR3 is CASSYSGENYEQYF. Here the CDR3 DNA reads TGTGCCAGCAGTTACTCGGGAGAGAACTACGAGCAGTACTTC.

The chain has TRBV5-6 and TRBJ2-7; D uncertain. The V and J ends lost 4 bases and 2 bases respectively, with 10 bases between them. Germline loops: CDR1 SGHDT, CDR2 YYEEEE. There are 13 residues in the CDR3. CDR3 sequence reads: CASSKAATYEQYF. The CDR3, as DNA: TGTGCCAGCAGCAAGGCAGCGACCTACGAGCAGTACTTC.

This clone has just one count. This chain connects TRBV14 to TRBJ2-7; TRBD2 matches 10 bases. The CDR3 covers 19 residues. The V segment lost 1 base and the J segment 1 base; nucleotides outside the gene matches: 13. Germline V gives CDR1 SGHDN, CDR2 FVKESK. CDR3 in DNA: TGTGCCAGCAGCCAAGGGACTAGCGGAGGCCCTGATCCTTCCTACGAGCAGTACTTC. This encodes CASSQGTSGGPDPSYEQYF.